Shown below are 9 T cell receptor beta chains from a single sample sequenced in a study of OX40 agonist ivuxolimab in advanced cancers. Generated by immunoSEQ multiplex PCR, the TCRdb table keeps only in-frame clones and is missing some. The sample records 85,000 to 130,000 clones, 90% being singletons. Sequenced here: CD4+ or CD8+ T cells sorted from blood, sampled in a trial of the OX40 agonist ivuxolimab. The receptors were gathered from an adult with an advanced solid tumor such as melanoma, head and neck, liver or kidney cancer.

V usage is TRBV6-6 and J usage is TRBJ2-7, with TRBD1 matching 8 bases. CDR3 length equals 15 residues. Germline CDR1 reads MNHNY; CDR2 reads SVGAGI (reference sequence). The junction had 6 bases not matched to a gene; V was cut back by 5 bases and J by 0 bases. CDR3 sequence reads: CASSLGQGFSYEQYF. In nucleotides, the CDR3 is TGTGCCAGCAGTCTCGGACAGGGATTCTCCTACGAGCAGTACTTC.

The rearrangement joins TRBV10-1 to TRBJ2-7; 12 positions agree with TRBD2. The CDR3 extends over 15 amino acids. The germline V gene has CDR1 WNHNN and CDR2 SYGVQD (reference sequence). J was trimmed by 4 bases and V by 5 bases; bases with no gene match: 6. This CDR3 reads CASSPTSGGRYEQYF. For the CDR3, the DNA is TGCGCCAGCAGTCCAACTAGCGGGGGGAGGTACGAGCAGTACTTC.

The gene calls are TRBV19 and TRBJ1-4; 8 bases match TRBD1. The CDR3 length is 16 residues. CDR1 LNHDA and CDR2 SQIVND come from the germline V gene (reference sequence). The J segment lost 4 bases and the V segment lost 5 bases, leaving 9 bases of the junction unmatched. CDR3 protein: CASSRLPGQVNEKLFF. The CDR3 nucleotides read TGTGCCAGTAGTCGATTACCGGGACAGGTTAATGAAAAACTGTTTTTT.

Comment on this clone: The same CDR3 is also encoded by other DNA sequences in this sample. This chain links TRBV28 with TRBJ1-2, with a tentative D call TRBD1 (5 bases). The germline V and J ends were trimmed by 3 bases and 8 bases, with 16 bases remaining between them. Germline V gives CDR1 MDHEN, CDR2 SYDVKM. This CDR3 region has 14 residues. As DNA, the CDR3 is TGTGCCAGCAGTTTGTCGGGTGGTGGGGGGGGCTACACCTTC. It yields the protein CASSLSGGGGGYTF.

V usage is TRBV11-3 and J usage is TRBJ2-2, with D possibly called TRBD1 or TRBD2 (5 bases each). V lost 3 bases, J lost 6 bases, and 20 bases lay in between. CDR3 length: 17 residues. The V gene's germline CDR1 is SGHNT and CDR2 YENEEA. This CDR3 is CASSFRSGSTDSGELFF. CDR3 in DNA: TGTGCCAGCAGCTTTCGTTCAGGGAGCACCGACTCCGGGGAGCTGTTTTTT.

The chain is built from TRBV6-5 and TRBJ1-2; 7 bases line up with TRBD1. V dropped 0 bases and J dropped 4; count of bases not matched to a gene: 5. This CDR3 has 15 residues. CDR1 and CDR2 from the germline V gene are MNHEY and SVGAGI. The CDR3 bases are TGTGCCAGCAGTTACTCGGGCAGGGGGGTCTATGGCTACACCTTC. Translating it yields CASSYSGRGVYGYTF.

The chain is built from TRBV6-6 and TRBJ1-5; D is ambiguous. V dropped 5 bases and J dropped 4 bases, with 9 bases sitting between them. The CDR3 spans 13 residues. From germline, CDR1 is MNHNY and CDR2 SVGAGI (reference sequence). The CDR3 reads CASSPGINQPQHF. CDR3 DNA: TGTGCCAGCAGTCCCGGGATAAATCAGCCCCAGCATTTT.

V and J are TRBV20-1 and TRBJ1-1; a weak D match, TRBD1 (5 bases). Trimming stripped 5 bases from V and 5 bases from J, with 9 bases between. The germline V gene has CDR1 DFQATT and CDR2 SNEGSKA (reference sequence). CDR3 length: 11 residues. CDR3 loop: CSAQGDTEAFF. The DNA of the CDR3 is TGCAGTGCTCAGGGAGATACTGAAGCTTTCTTT.

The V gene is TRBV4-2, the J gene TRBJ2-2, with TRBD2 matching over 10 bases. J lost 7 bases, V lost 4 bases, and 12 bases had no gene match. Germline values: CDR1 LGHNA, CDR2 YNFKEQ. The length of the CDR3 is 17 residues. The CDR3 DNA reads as TGTGCCAGCAGCCCGTCCCCCAGCGGGGGGGCTAGCGGGGAGCTGTTTTTT. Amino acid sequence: CASSPSPSGGASGELFF.